This T cell receptor beta chain was retrieved from a study of cytomegalovirus exposure and HLA in healthy donors (dated by TCRdb to 2016 to 2017). Looking at the study overall: According to an earlier analysis of 550 to 700 of the donors, about 179 million T cells yielded some 120 million unique TCR beta sequences and 250 to 350 Gb of sequence data. Rather than drawing on any new phenotypic data, the later analysis identified candidate immune exposures from TCR beta sequences and the way those sequences occurred across donors. Roughly 300 gigabases of sequencing data and around 87 million unique TCR sequences were included in an early release covering roughly 600 HLA-typed donors. The study used immunosequencing to profile the T cell repertoires of around 600 subjects and linked those repertoires to cytomegalovirus serostatus. To predict cytomegalovirus infection status, the study brought together high-throughput TCR immunosequencing, statistical association of individual TCRs with disease status, and machine learning. Both class I and class II loci were covered by HLA typing, at four-digit resolution. A later analysis re-examined previously published TCR beta repertoires from over 500 donors and added high-resolution HLA genotyping to investigate patterns of TCR occurrence. Five DR-DQ haplotypes were treated as single units for association and clustering because of strong linkage in the cohort. In a later genetic analysis, genome-wide SNP genotypes for about 55% of the roughly 700 donors were used, and that subset was treated as a discovery cohort. To decide whether each TCR beta V gene segment behaved as functional or pseudogenic, an earlier analysis of nearly 600 of the donors relied on high-throughput TCR beta sequencing. All discovery cohort repertoires had been generated on a single sequencing platform. Typing coverage varied by locus: 629-630 donors for A, B, C, DRB1 and DQB1; some 520 for DQA1; about 600 for DPA1; about 450 for DPB1. Of the roughly 400 genotyped donors, approximately 83% fell in the genetic ancestry cluster associated with self-reported Caucasian donors. Alongside the repertoire data, information on donor age, sex, ethnicity and CMV serostatus was compiled. Besides the first cohort of 550 to 750 subjects, a separate validation cohort made up of around 120 different subjects was used. The study aimed to test whether signatures of past pathogen exposure could be identified by cataloging public T cell receptors. On average, approximately 250,000 unique TCR beta nucleotide sequences were sequenced per donor among 398 genotyped donors of the cohort, with about 17% of those sequences being non-productive. What the authors observed across the whole study: In a later analysis, about 16,000 TCR beta sequences were associated with specific HLA alleles at a false discovery rate of 0.05. Cytomegalovirus status was reported to be diagnosed by the classifier with high specificity and sensitivity in both the original and validation cohorts. Immune exposure information for the cohort was limited to CMV serostatus. The presence/absence analyses assumed that sequencing depth was roughly uniform across donors, and that assumption may not be true. According to a later analysis, TCR association rates differed among HLA loci, with DRB1 alleles showing the most associated TCRs and HLA-C alleles showing the fewest. In a later analysis, most CMV-associated TCR beta chains were found to appear HLA-restricted, with HLA associations seemingly driven largely by CMV exposure. V-gene and J-gene trimming of TCR beta chains was associated with a missense DCLRE1C variant in a later genetic analysis, and the association was replicated in an independent cohort. Broadly in line with IMGT annotations, most TCR beta V segments showed up in productive rearrangements about 87% or about 30% of the time in an earlier analysis of roughly 590 of the donors. A further reported finding was that TCR beta sequences accurately predicted the HLA-A and HLA-B alleles for most subjects in the first cohort. Because the 87-base-pair reads could not distinguish some IMGT-functional V segments, including TRBV6-2 and TRBV6-3, those segments were excluded. Correlated functional status among segregating V segments might be attributable to linkage disequilibrium, but an unknown experimental factor could not be ruled out. Because HLA typing was missing for some donors at each locus, association tests included only the typed subset. When HLA alleles, especially DR and DQ, strongly co-occurred, attributing TCR associations to individual alleles was difficult. The authors suggested that the approach could potentially be extended to other disease states and immunological phenotypes. This cohort had only TCR beta chains sequenced, and the lack of alpha or paired-chain data limited which features could be detected. Over 15 rarely observed V segments, including chromosome 9 orphons, were excluded from the earlier analysis of approximately 500 of the donors because counts were too low. According to a later genetic analysis, donors in an Asian-associated ancestry cluster had fewer N-insertions in productive TCRs than the roughly 670-donor mean. In the study, 164 TCR beta chains were listed as associated with cytomegalovirus. A group of highly shared sequence variants was considered likely to be a technical artifact of the sequencing pipeline. In a later analysis, several top co-occurrence clusters were reported to appear linked to parvovirus B19, influenza, CMV and Epstein-Barr virus. Compared with equally common non-associated chains, HLA-associated TCR beta chains in a later analysis were more clonally expanded and had lower generation probabilities. While some public TCRs were present in many individuals, most TCR sequences turned up only very rarely across donors. In vitro tests confirmed that a few of the cytomegalovirus-associated TCR beta chains recognize cytomegalovirus antigens.

Worth noting for this clone: Its antigen is still unknown.

Libraries were prepared through the immunoSEQ multiplex PCR assay. For the multiplex PCR, a mixture combining 60 forward primers for TCR Vbeta segments and 13 reverse primers for TCR Jbeta segments was used. Amplification of the CDR3 region of rearranged TCR beta genes was performed with a multiplex PCR assay on genomic DNA. On the Illumina HiSeq System, the amplified TCR beta libraries were sequenced as 87-base-pair reads. On the study's bioinformatics: Across the roughly 600 repertoires, a later analysis counted 60 million to 90 million unique TCR beta chains, around 11 million of which were shared by at least two donors. Raw reads were error-corrected and collapsed into unique sequences by a nearest-neighbor algorithm in which closely related sequences were merged to remove PCR and sequencing errors. To assign V, D and J gene segments, CDR3 sequences were aligned to IMGT reference sequences. Each retained sequence needed at least a six-nucleotide match to both a V gene segment and a J gene segment. A rearrangement was called productive if the CDR3 had no stop codons and remained in frame with V and J, and every other rearrangement was called non-productive. Following IMGT convention, CDR3 was defined as the stretch from the second conserved V-encoded cysteine up to the conserved J-encoded phenylalanine. The earlier analysis of some 600 of the donors excluded sequences that lacked an unambiguous match to a single V gene segment. An earlier analysis of some 610 of the donors called V segments functional above 56.7% productive rearrangements and segregating when the between-donor standard deviation exceeded 5%. A statistical classification framework was built for diagnosing cytomegalovirus status from the catalog of TCR beta chain sequences. In a later analysis, V and J genes were assigned by comparing TCR nucleotide sequences against IMGT/GENE-DB human TR gene sequences. In a later analysis, CDR3 sequences and most-parsimonious VDJ recombination scenarios were assigned using the TCRdist pipeline. In a later analysis, each TCR beta chain was defined by its CDR3 amino acid sequence together with its V-gene family, and reads lacking a unique V-gene family were excluded. To address suspected cross-contamination and a sequencing artifact, a later analysis removed 592 highly shared, low-generation-probability nucleotide sequences. For each public chain, a later analysis derived a clonal expansion index from normalized ranks of inferred template counts within each repertoire. In a later analysis, generation probabilities were computed using a VDJ recombination model fitted to out-of-frame rearrangements, and the results were checked against IGoR. A later analysis scored TCR-TCR, TCR-HLA and TCR-CMV co-occurrence with hypergeometric tests, applying a repertoire-size bias correction to TCR pairs. To estimate false discovery rates, a later analysis permuted the HLA or CMV assignments 20 times. A later analysis grouped co-occurring TCRs with DBSCAN, adding TCRdist sequence similarity when clustering within HLA-allele-positive subsets. For co-occurrence clustering, repertoires with fewer than 30,000 or more than 120,000 public chains were excluded, along with five repertoires with anomalous nucleotide sharing. The table comes from immuneACCESS by way of TCRdb, which keeps in-frame sequences with V and J called. Part of the clones is missing from these tables; in studies checked, under half for an unresolved V gene and the rest for unknown reasons. That table supplies the V and J calls and clone size; D and trimming were determined from the DNA. This sample's table contains tens of thousands of clones. The ten largest make up about 5.5% of the sample.

In total, roughly 710 healthy bone marrow donors made up the cohort. All cohort members were sampled while nominally healthy, although unrecorded immune exposures were likely present. The donor tested CMV seropositive, placing the donor among the 289 seropositive members of the cohort. Each donor provided a peripheral blood sample, and peripheral blood mononuclear cells were used for TCR beta sequencing. Genomic DNA extraction from the blood cell samples was performed with the Qiagen DNeasy Blood Extraction Kit. V sheds 1 base and J sheds 4 bases, leaving 14 bases between their ends. Taken from the germline V gene, the CDR1 and CDR2 loops are SGHRS and YFSETQ. From the cysteine through the phenylalanine, the CDR3 covers 15 amino acids. Of the read, only the CDR3 DNA is kept; its 45 bases are in frame from base 1.

The source material was PBMCs. Recombination connected TRBV5-1 to TRBJ1-2; the D gene remains uncertain. The receptor was isolated from a girl aged 10-17 years in good health and CMV-seropositive. Read as DNA, the sequence is TGCGCCAGCAGCTTGCGCGGAGAATCCCTCTATGGCTACACCTTC. Translated, it reads CASSLRGESLYGYTF.